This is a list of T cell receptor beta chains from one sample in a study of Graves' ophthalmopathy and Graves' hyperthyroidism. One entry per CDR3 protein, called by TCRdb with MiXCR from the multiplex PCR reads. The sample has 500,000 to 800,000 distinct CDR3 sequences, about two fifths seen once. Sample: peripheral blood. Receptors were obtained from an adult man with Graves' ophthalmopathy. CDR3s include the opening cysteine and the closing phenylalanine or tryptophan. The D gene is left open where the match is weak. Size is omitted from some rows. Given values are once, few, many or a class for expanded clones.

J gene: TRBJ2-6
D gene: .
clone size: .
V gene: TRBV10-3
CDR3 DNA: TGTGCCATCAACTCAGGGACCAACGTCCTGACTTTC
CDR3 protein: CAINSGTNVLTF

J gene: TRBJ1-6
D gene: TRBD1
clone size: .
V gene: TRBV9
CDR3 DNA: TGTGCCAGCAGCGCCGGGACAGGGCCTTCACCCCTCCACTTT
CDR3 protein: CASSAGTGPSPLHF

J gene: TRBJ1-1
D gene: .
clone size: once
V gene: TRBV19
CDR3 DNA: TGTGCCAGTAGTTCGCGGACTAGCGGGGGGACGGAAGCTTTCTTT
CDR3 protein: CASSSRTSGGTEAFF

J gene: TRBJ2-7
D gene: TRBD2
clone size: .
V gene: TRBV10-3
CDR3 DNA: TGTGCCTGGAGCGGGGGTCTCTACGAGCAGTACTTC
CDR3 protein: CAWSGGLYEQYF

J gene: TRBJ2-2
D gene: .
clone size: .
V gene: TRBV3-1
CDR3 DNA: TGTGCCAGCAGCCAAGAAGGGGTAGTCGCCGGGGAGCTGTTTTTT
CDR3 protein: CASSQEGVVAGELFF

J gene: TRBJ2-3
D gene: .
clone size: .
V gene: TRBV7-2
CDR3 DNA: TGTGCCAGCAGCTCAGAACACACCGATCTTCCAAGTAGATATACGCAGTATTTT
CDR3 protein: CASSSEHTDLPSRYTQYF

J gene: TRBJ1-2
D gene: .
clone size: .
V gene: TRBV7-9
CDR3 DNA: TGTGCCAGCAGCCGCACCTCGAGGGTGGCTGGCTACACCTTC
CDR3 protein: CASSRTSRVAGYTF

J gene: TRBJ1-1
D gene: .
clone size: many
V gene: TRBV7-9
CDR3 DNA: TGTGCCAGCAGCATAAGGGAAGGGACAGCTTTCTTT
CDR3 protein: CASSIREGTAFF

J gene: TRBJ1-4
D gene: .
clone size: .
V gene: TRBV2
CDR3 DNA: TGTGCCAGTAACAGCGGGCTTGAAAAACTGTTTTTT
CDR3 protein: CASNSGLEKLFF

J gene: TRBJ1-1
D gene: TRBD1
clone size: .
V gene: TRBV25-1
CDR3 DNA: TGTGCCAGCCATGAACAGGGGGCAAACACTGGAGCTTTCTTT
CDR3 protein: CASHEQGANTGAFF

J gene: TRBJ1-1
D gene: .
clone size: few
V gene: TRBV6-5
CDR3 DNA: TGTGCCAGCTCACCACCGGTAGGGACTGAAGCTTTCTTT
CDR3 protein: CASSPPVGTEAFF

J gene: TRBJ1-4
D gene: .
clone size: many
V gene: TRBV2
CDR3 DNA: TGTGCCAGCAGTGAACCGACCGCAGGGGAAAAACTGTTTTTT
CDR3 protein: CASSEPTAGEKLFF

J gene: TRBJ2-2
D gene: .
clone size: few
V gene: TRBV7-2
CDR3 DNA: TGTGCCAGCAGCCCGTTCGAGGGGGGATCCGGGGAGCTGTTTTTT
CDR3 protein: CASSPFEGGSGELFF

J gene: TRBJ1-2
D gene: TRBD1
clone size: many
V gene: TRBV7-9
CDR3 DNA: TGTGCCAGCAGCTCATATCGGGACAGTAACTATGGCTACACCTTC
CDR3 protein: CASSSYRDSNYGYTF

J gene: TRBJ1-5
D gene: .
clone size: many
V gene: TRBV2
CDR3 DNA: TGTGCCAGCAGTAGCGAACTTAGCAATCAGCCCCAGCATTTT
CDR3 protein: CASSSELSNQPQHF

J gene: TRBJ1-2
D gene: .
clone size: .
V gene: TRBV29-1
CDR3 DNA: TGCAGCGCCAACAGGCTTGGCTACACCTTC
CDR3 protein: CSANRLGYTF

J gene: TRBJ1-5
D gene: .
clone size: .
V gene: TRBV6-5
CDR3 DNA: TGTGCCAGCAGCGACGCGGTGTATAGCAATCAGCCCCAGCATTTT
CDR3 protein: CASSDAVYSNQPQHF

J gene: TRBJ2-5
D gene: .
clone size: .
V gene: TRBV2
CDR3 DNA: TGTGCCAGCAGTGCTAGAGATCGCGGCCAAGAGACCCAGTACTTC
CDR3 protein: CASSARDRGQETQYF

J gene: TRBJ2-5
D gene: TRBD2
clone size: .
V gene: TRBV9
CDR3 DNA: TGTGCCAGCAGCGGCGAGGGACTAGGTTGGGGAGAGACCCAGTACTTC
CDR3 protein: CASSGEGLGWGETQYF

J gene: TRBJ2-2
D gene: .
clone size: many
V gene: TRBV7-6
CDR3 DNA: TGTGCCAGCAGTTTCCGTCGCGCCGGGGAGCTGTTTTTT
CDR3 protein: CASSFRRAGELFF

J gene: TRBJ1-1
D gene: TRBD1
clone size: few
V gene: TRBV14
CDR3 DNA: TGTGCCAGCACCAGACAGGGGGCTGTTGTTGACACTGAAGCTTTCTTT
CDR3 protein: CASTRQGAVVDTEAFF

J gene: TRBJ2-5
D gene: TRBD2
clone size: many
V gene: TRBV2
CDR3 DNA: TGTGCCAGCAGTGAAGCGCTTCTATGGGGGAGGGGGACCCAGTACTTC
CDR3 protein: CASSEALLWGRGTQYF

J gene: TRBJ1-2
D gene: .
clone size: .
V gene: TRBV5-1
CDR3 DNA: TGCGCCAGCAGCTTGGGCGGGGCGCTCTATGGCTACACCTTC
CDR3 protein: CASSLGGALYGYTF

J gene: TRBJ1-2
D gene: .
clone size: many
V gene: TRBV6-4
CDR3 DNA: TGTGCCAGCAGTGAAGGAGCAGGGTTAGGCTATGGCTACACCTTC
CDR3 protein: CASSEGAGLGYGYTF

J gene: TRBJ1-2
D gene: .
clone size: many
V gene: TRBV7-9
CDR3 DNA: TGTGCCAGCAGCTCCACCCTTAGGGCGGTGTATGGCTACACCTTC
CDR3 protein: CASSSTLRAVYGYTF

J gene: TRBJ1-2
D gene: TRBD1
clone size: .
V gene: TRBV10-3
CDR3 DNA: TGTGCCATCAACACCGGGACAGAAACTATACCGCCTGGCTACACCTTC
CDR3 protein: CAINTGTETIPPGYTF

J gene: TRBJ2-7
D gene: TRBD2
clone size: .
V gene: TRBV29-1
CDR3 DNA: TGCAGTCTAGCGGGAGCCCACGAGCAGTACTTC
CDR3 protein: CSLAGAHEQYF

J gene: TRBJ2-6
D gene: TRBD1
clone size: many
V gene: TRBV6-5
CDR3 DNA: TGTGCCAGCAGTTACAGCCGGGACAGCCACTCTGGGGCCAACGTCCTGACTTTC
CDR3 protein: CASSYSRDSHSGANVLTF

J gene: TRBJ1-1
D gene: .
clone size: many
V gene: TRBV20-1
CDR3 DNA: TGCAGTGCTAGAGCGACCAAGAACACTGAAGCTTTCTTT
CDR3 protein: CSARATKNTEAFF

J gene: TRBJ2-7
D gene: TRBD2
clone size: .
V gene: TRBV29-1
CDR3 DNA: TGCAGCGTCTACAGCCTAGCGGGAGAGAGCTACGAGCAGTACTTC
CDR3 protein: CSVYSLAGESYEQYF

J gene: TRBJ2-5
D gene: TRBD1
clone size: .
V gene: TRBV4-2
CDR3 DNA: TGTGCCAGCAGCCAGGGACAGAGGGCGGAGACCCAGTACTTC
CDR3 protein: CASSQGQRAETQYF

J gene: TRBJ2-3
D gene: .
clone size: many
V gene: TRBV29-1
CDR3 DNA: TGCAGCGTTGTCGGCTCATTGGGGACAGATACGCAGTATTTT
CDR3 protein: CSVVGSLGTDTQYF

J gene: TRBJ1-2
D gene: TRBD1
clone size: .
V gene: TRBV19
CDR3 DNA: TGTGCCAGTAGTACCGGGACAGGGAGGAACTATGGCTACACCTTC
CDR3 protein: CASSTGTGRNYGYTF

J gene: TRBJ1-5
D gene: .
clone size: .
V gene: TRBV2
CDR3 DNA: TGTGCCAGCAGTGCTAGTGCGGGGAACAATCAGCCCCAGCATTTT
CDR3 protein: CASSASAGNNQPQHF

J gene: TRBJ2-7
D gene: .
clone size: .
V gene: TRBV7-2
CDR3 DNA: TGTGCCAACAGCCTGGACGGCCCCTACGAGCAGTACTTC
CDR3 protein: CANSLDGPYEQYF

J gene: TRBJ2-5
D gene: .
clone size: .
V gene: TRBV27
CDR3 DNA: TGTGCCAGCAGAGGGTTGACAGAGACCCAGTACTTC
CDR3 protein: CASRGLTETQYF

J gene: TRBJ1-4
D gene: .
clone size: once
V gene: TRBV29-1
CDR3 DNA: TGCAGCCAAGGAGGGGGTGAAAAACTGTTTTTT
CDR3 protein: CSQGGGEKLFF

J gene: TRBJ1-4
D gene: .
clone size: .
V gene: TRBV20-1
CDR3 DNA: TGCAGTGCTAGCAACAGGCCCTACGAGGTTTTT
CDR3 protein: CSASNRPYEVF

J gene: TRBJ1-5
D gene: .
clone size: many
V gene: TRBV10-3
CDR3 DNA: TGTGCCATCAGTGAGAGCGGCAGCGGCAATCAGCCCCAGCATTTT
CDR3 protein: CAISESGSGNQPQHF

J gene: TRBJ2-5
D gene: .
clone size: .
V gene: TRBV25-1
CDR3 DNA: TGTGCCAGCAACTCTCGGGAGACCCAGTACTTC
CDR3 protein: CASNSRETQYF

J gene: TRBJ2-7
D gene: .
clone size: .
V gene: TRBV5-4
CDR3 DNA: TGTGCCAGCAGCTTCTCGACACCTGGGGCGTACGAGCAGTACTTC
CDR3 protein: CASSFSTPGAYEQYF

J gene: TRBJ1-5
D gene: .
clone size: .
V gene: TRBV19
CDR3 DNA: TGTGCCAGTAGTGGGCAGGGCAGGAGACATTTT
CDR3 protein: CASSGQGRRHF

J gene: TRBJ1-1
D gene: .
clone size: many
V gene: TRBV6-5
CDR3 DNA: TGTGCCAGCAGTTCGGTGAACACTGAAGCTTTCTTT
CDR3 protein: CASSSVNTEAFF

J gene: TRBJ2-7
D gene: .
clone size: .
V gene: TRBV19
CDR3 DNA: TGTGCCAGTAGTATAGGCCCCGCCTACGAGCAGTACTTC
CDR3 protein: CASSIGPAYEQYF

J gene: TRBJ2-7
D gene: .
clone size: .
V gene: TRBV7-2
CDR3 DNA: TGTGCCAGCAGCGGCCGGGACGGTGTCGAGCAGTACTTC
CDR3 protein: CASSGRDGVEQYF

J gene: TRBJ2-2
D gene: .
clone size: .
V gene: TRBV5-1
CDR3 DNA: TGCGCCAGCAGCTTGATGGGGGTCGGCACCGGGGAGCTGTTTTTT
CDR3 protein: CASSLMGVGTGELFF

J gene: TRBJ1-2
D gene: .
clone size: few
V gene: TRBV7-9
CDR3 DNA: TGTGCCAGCAGCCCAGGGATTCTTTATGGCCACACCTTC
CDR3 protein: CASSPGILYGHTF

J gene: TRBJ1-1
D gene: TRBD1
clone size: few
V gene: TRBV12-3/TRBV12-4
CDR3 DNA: TGTGCCAGCTTGGGGCAGGGGGTGGTTGAAGCTTTCTTT
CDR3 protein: CASLGQGVVEAFF

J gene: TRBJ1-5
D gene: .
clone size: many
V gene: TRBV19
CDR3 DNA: TGTGCCAGTAGCCCAGTCGGCGGCGGCAATCAGCCCCAGCATTTT
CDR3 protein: CASSPVGGGNQPQHF

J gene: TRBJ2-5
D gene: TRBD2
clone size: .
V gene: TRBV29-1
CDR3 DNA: TGCAGCGTTGGACTAGCGGGGGGCAAGACCCAGTACTTC
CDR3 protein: CSVGLAGGKTQYF

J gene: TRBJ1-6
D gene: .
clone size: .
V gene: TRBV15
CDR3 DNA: TGTGCCACCAGCAGGGAACAGGGCACCTATAATTCACCCCTCCACTTT
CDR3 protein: CATSREQGTYNSPLHF

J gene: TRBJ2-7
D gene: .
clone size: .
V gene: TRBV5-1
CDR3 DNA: TGCGCCAGCAGGGGACGGGGGACTGAGAACTACGAGCAGTACTTC
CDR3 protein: CASRGRGTENYEQYF

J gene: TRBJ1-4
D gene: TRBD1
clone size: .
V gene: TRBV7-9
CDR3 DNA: TGTGCCAGCAGCTCCGGGACAGGTTCTAGGGAAAAACTGTTTTTT
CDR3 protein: CASSSGTGSREKLFF

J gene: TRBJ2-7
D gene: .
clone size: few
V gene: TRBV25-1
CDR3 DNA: TGTGCCAGCAGTCCAAGGTCCTCCTCCTACGAGCAGTACTTC
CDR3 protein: CASSPRSSSYEQYF